These 2 T cell receptor beta chains were all obtained from the same sample, sequenced in a study of blood T cell repertoires in COVID-19. Assay used: immunoSEQ multiplex PCR; TCRdb lists only in-frame clones, some missing. The top ten clones hold roughly 3.1% of a sample with roughly 250,000 clones, approximately 83% of them seen once. Sequencing input: PBMCs or T cells enriched from blood (not recorded which). These receptors were collected from a woman aged 40-49 years with acute COVID-19.

The CDR3 region is CASSPSSLNNEQFF. In DNA form, the CDR3 reads TGTGCCAGCAGCCCCTCGTCCCTTAACAATGAGCAGTTCTTC. The genes are TRBV11-2 and TRBJ2-1; D not resolved. The CDR3 has 14 amino acids. The germline V gene has CDR1 SGHAT and CDR2 FQNNGV. Trimming shortened V by 5 bases and J by 5 bases, and 13 bases separated the two germline ends.

The chain joins TRBV4-1 to TRBJ2-7; TRBD2 agrees at 11 bases. Germline loops: CDR1 MGHRA, CDR2 YSYEKL. The CDR3 consists of 16 residues. The trim removed 0 bases at V and 4 bases at J, leaving 5 bases unmatched. The CDR3 spells CASSQETSGSSYEQYF. In nucleotides, the CDR3 is TGCGCCAGCAGCCAAGAAACTAGCGGGAGTTCGTACGAGCAGTACTTC.